Here is one TCR beta chain with its context. This clone was detected once. The specificity of this receptor is unknown. Qualities for individual bases were not recorded, and no much larger clone is one base off. The collaborating institutions used their own protocols to collect whole blood in K2EDTA tubes. For TCRbeta analysis, collaborator samples were shipped as frozen whole blood, as isolated PBMCs, or as DNA extracted from either sample type. The immunoSEQ Assay, a bias-controlled multiplex PCR, was used to amplify TCRbeta CDR3 regions from genomic DNA. The study's processing was this. The number of nucleated cells in each sample was estimated by amplification of reference gene primers within the assay. To quantify the absolute abundance of each unique TCRbeta CDR3 rearrangement, sequence reads were collapsed and filtered. For each sample, productive Simpson clonality was calculated as the square root of Simpson's diversity index over productive rearrangements. TCRdb re-hosts the immuneACCESS table, in-frame sequences only. Its copies lack some clones; in the studies checked, an unresolved V gene accounts for under half of them, and the cause for the rest is not known. V, J and clone size derive from that table, while D and trimming were established from the DNA sequence. Within this sample are about 100,000 clones, with roughly nine tenths of them counted one time only. Of the sample, roughly 6% falls within the top ten clones.

The data are from a study of blood T cell repertoires in COVID-19 (dated by TCRdb to between 2020 and 2021). General notes on the study: The collaborator samples originated in the United States, Italy and Spain and spanned the acute and convalescent phases of COVID-19. Sample metadata almost always included a de-identified subject ID, COVID-19 status, age in years and sex. The prospective study material was composed of cDNA or gDNA derived from T cells, B-cell-depleted T cells, or PBMCs. A freely available public database, intended as a resource for researchers studying the immune response to SARS-CoV-2, is where the repertoires were released. Samples came from the ongoing ImmuneRACE study (first 160 participants) plus 1,254 subjects from 6 global collaborators. Subjects who had been exposed to COVID-19, were actively infected with it, or had recovered from it provided the deeply sampled blood TCRbeta repertoires that made up the dataset. HLA class I and class II types, where available, came from metadata supplied by the sample provider rather than from assay-based typing. The research as a whole found: The quantity of clinical and demographic metadata differed by source and by participant and was supplied without curation.

The germline V gene gives CDR1 as MDHEN and CDR2 as SYDVKM. The CDR3 numbers 12 residues from cysteine through phenylalanine. Only CDR3 DNA is held: 36 bases, read in frame from base 1. V loses 6 bases of germline sequence and J loses 6 bases, and the interval between the two ends is 11 bases. Sequenced sample: peripheral blood. The chain couples TRBV28 to TRBJ1-2; the D gene is not confidently resolved. The clonotype originates from a human donor in a cohort sampled during active COVID-19. The CDR3 protein sequence reads: CASSIFTDGYTF. The DNA sequence is given as TGTGCCAGCAGCATCTTCACGGATGGCTACACCTTC.